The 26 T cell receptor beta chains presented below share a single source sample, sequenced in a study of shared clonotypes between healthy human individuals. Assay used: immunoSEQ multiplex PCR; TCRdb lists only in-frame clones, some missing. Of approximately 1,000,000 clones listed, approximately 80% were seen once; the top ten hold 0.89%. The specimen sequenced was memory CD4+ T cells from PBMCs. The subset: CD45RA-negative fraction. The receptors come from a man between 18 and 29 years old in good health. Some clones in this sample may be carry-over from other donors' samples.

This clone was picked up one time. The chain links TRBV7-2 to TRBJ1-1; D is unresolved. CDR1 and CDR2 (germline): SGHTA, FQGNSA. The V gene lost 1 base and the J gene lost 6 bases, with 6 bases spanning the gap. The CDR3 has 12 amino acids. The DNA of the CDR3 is TGTGCCAGCAGCTTAGGTCCCGCTGAAGCTTTCTTT. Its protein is CASSLGPAEAFF.

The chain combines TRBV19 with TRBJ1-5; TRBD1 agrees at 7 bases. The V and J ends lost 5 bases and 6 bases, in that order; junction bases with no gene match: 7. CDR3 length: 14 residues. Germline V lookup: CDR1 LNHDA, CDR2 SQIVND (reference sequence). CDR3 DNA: TGTGCCAGTAGTGCGGCAGGGGGTGGTCAGCCCCAGCATTTT. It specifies CASSAAGGGQPQHF. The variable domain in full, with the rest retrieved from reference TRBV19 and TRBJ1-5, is DGGITQSPKYLFRKEGQNVTLSCEQNLNHDAMYWYRQDPGQGLRLIYYSQIVNDFQKGDIAEGYSVSREKKESFPLTVTSAQKNPTAFYLCASSAAGGGQPQHFGDGTRLSIL.

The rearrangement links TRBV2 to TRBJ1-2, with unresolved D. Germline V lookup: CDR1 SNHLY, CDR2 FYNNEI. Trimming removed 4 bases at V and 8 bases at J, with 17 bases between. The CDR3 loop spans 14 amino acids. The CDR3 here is CASSARGSARGYTF. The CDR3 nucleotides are TGTGCCAGCAGTGCAAGAGGGTCGGCCCGGGGCTACACCTTC. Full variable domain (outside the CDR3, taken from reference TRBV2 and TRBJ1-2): EPEVTQTPSHQVTQMGQEVILRCVPISNHLYFYWYRQILGQKVEFLVSFYNNEISEKSEIFDDQFSVERPDGSNFTLKIRSTKLEDSAMYFCASSARGSARGYTFGSGTRLTVV.

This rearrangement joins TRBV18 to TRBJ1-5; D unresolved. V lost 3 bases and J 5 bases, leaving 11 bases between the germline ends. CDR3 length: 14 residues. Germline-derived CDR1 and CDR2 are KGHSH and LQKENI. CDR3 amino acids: CASSPTFADQPQHF. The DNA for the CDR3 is TGTGCCAGCTCACCGACGTTCGCGGATCAGCCCCAGCATTTT.

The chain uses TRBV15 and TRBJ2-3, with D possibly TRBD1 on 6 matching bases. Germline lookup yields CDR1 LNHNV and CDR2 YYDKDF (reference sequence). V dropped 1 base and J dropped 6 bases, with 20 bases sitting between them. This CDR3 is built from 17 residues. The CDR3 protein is CATSRGPPGQGVDTQYF. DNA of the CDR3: TGTGCCACCAGCAGAGGCCCTCCGGGACAAGGCGTGGATACGCAGTATTTT.

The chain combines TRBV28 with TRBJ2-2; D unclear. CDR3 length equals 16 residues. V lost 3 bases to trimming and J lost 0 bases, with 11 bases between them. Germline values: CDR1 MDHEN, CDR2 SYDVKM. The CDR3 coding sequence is TGTGCCAGCAGTTTCGGCGGCGGCGCGAACACCGGGGAGCTGTTTTTT. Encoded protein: CASSFGGGANTGELFF.

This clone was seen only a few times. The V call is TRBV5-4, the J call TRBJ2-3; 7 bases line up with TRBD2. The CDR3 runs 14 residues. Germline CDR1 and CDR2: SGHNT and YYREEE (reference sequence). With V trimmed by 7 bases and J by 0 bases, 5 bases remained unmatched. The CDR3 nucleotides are TGTGCCAGCTTTGGAGCGGGGAGCACAGATACGCAGTATTTT. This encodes CASFGAGSTDTQYF. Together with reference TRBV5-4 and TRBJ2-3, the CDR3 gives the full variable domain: ETGVTQSPTHLIKTRGQQVTLRCSSQSGHNTVSWYQQALGQGPQFIFQYYREEENGRGNFPPRFSGLQFPNYSSELNVNALELDDSALYLCASFGAGSTDTQYFGPGTRLTVL.

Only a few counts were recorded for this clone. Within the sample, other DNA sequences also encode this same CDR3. The CDR3 protein is CASSLGDGSNQPQHF. The CDR3 coding sequence is TGCGCCAGCAGCTTGGGGGACGGAAGCAATCAGCCCCAGCATTTT. The V and J genes are TRBV5-1 and TRBJ1-5; tentatively, D is TRBD1 (5 bases). With 0 bases removed from V and 1 base from J, the gap between germline ends came to 8 bases. Germline assignment: CDR1 SGHRS and CDR2 YFSETQ. This CDR3 is built from 15 residues.

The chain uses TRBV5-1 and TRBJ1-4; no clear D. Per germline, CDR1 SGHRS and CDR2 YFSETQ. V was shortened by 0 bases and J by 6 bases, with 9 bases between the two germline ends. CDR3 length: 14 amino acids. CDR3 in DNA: TGCGCCAGCAGCTTGGTGGCAGGAGATGAAAAACTGTTTTTT. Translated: CASSLVAGDEKLFF.

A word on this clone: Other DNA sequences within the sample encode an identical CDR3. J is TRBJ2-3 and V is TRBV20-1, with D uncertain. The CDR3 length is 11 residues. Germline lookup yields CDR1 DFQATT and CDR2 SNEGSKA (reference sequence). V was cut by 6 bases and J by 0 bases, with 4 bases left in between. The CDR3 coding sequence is TGCAGTGCATCGAGCACAGATACGCAGTATTTT. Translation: CSASSTDTQYF.

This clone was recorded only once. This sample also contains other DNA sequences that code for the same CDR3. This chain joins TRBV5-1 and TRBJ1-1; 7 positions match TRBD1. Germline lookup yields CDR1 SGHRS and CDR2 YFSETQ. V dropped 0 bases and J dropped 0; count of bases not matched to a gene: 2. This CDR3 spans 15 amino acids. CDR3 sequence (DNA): TGCGCCAGCAGCTTGGAAGGGGGCTTGAACACTGAAGCTTTCTTT. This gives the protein CASSLEGGLNTEAFF.

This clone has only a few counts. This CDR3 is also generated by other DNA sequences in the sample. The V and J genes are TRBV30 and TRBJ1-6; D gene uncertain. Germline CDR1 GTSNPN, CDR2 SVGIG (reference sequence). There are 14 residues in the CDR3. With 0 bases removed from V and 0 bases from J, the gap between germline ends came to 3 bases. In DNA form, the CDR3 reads TGTGCCTGGAGTGTGCGCTCCTATAATTCACCCCTCCACTTT. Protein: CAWSVRSYNSPLHF.

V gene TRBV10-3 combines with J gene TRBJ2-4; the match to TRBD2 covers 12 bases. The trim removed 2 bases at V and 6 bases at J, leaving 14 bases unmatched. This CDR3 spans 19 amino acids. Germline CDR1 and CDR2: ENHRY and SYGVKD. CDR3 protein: CAISEGLAGMAGSPNIQYF. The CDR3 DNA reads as TGTGCCATCAGTGAGGGACTAGCGGGAATGGCGGGGAGCCCAAACATTCAGTACTTC.

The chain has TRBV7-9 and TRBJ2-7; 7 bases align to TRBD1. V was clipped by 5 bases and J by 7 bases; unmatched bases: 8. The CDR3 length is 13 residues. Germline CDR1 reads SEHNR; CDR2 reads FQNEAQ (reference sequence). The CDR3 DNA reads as TGTGCCAGCAGCGTCCGGGACAGCAAAGAGCAGTACTTC. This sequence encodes CASSVRDSKEQYF.

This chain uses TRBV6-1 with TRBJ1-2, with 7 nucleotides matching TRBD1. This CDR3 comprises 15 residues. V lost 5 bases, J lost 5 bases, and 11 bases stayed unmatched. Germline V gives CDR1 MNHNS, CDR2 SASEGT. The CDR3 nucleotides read TGTGCCAGCAGTCTTACCGGGACAGCGAATTATGGCTACACCTTC. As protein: CASSLTGTANYGYTF.

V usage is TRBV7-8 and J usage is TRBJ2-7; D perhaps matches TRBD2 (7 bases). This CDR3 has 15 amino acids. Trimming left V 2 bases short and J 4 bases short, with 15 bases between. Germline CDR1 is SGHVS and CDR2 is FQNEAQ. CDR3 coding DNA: TGTGCCAGCAGCTTAAGGGGGGGAGCCCCATACGAGCAGTACTTC. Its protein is CASSLRGGAPYEQYF. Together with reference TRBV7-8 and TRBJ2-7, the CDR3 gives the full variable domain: GAGVSQSPRYKVAKRGQDVALRCDPISGHVSLFWYQQALGQGPEFLTYFQNEAQLDKSGLPSDRFFAERPEGSVSTLKIQRTQQEDSAVYLCASSLRGGAPYEQYFGPGTRLTVT.

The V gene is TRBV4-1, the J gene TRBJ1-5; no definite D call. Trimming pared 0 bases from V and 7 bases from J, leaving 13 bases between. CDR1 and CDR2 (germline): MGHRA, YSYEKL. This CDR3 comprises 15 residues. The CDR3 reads CASSQDSRQAQPQHF. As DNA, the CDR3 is TGCGCCAGCAGCCAAGATTCCAGGCAGGCCCAGCCCCAGCATTTT.

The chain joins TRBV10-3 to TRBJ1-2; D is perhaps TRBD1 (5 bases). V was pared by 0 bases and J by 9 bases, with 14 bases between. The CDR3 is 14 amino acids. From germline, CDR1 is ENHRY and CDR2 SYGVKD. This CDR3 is CAISESRTPSSYTF. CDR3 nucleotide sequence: TGTGCCATCAGTGAGTCGCGGACACCCAGCAGCTACACCTTC.

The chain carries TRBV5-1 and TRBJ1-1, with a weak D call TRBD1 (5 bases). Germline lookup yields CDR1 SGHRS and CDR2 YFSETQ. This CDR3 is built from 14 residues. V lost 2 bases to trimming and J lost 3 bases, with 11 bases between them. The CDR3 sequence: CASSFTREYTEAFF. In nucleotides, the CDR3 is TGCGCCAGCAGCTTCACCAGGGAATACACTGAAGCTTTCTTT.

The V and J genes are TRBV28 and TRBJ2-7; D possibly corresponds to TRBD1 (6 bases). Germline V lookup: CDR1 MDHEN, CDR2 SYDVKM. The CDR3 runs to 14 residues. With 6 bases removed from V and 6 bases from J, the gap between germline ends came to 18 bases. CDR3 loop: CASSPAGDTGEQYF. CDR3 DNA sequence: TGTGCCAGCAGCCCGGCAGGGGACACCGGCGAGCAGTACTTC.

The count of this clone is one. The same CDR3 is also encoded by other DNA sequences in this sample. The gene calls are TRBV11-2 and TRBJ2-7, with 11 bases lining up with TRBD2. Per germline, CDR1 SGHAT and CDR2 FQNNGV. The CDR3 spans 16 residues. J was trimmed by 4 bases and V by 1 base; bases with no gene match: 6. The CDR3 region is CASSLGLAGGVYEQYF. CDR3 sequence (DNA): TGTGCCAGCAGCTTAGGGCTAGCGGGAGGTGTGTACGAGCAGTACTTC.

CDR3: CASSDFGGGPSYEQYF. The CDR3 DNA is TGTGCCAGCAGTGACTTCGGCGGGGGCCCCTCCTACGAGCAGTACTTC. J is TRBJ2-7 and V is TRBV2; D perhaps matches TRBD2 (7 bases). Deletions cut 3 bases from V and 0 bases from J, with 15 bases between. CDR3 size: 16 residues. Per germline, CDR1 SNHLY and CDR2 FYNNEI.

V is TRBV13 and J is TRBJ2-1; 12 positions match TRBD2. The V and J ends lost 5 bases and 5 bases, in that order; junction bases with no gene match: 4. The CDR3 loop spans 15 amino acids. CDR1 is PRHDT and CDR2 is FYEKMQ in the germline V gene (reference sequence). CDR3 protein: CASSAGLAGHNEQFF. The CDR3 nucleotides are TGTGCCAGCAGCGCCGGACTAGCGGGACACAATGAGCAGTTCTTC.

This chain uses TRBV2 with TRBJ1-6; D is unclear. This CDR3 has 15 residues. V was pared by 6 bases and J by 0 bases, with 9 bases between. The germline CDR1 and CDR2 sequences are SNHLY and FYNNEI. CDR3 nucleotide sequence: TGTGCCAGCAGAAGCCCAGGCTCCTATAATTCACCCCTCCACTTT. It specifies CASRSPGSYNSPLHF.

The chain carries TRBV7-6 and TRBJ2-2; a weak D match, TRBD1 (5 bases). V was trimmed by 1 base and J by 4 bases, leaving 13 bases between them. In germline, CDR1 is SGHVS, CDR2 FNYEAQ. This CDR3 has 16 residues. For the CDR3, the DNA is TGTGCCAGCAGCTTAGGGGGCGCTTATAGCACCGGGGAGCTGTTTTTT. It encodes CASSLGGAYSTGELFF. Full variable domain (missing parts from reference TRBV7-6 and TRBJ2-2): GAGVSQSPRYKVTKRGQDVALRCDPISGHVSLYWYRQALGQGPEFLTYFNYEAQQDKSGLPNDRFSAERPEGSISTLTIQRTEQRDSAMYRCASSLGGAYSTGELFFGEGSRLTVL.

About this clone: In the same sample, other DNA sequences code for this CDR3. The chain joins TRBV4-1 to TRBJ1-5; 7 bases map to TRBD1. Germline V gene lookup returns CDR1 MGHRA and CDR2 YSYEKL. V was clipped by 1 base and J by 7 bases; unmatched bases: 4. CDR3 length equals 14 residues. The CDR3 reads CASSQAGGLQPQHF. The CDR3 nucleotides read TGCGCCAGCAGCCAAGCAGGGGGATTGCAGCCCCAGCATTTT.